The clone carrying this T cell receptor (beta chain) appeared a few times. This sample stems from a study of blood T cell repertoires in COVID-19. The V and J ends lost 1 base and 15 bases respectively, with 16 bases between them. The CDR3 loop spans 13 amino acids. The germline gives CDR1 LGHDT, CDR2 YNNKEL (reference sequence). Participants came from 24 US areas, aged roughly 18 to 95 years. Per the original methods: Amplification from reference gene primers served as the basis for estimated nucleated cell counts. Repertoires were generated with immunoSEQ multiplex PCR, while TCRdb's copy carries only in-frame clones and drops some. That table furnishes V, J and clone size, whereas the DNA furnished D and trimming. The data hold about 280,000 clones, with roughly 85% observed a single time.

The TCR comes from a man aged 40-49 years who had been exposed to COVID-19. Sequenced sample: PBMCs or T cells enriched from blood (not recorded which). This chain connects TRBV3-1 (or the pseudogene TRBV3-2) to TRBJ2-1, with a tentative D call TRBD2 (7 bases). The CDR3 sequence is CASSQVEGGLGFF. CDR3 DNA sequence: TGTGCCAGCAGCCAAGTCGAGGGGGGGTTAGGGTTCTTC.